The T cell receptor beta chain under discussion was sequenced for a study of T cell changes during pregnancy in multiple sclerosis. The V gene end was trimmed by 5 bases and the J gene end by 7 bases; junction bases not matched to a gene: 8. The CDR3 runs 15 residues. Germline CDR1 SGHTA, CDR2 FQGTGA. Measured with immunoSEQ multiplex PCR; TCRdb has only the in-frame clones, and not every one. The data contain about 30,000 clones, approximately 94% of them singletons. The source of this sequence is a female donor with multiple sclerosis, enrolled in a pregnancy study. The J gene is TRBJ1-6, the V gene TRBV7-3, with 7 bases identical to TRBD1. The sequencing used CD4+ T cells from peripheral blood mononuclear cells, collected after pregnancy. In DNA, the CDR3 is TGTGCCAGCAGCCCCCAGACAGGGCTCAATTCACCCCTCCACTTT. Translated, it gives CASSPQTGLNSPLHF.